One sample yielded the 27 T cell receptor beta chains listed below, sequenced in a study of blood T cell repertoires in COVID-19. Some clones are missing from TCRdb's copy, which holds only in-frame ones; the method was immunoSEQ multiplex PCR. Among around 250,000 clones listed, around 87% were seen once. The sequenced material came from peripheral blood. The source is a woman between 65 and 79 years old with active or convalescent COVID-19.

This clone was observed a few times. The rearrangement joins TRBV4-3 to TRBJ1-4; the D is unclear. CDR3 size: 14 residues. Germline CDR1 reads LGHNA; CDR2 reads YSLEER. Trimming shortened V by 6 bases and J by 0 bases, and 8 bases separated the two germline ends. CDR3 protein: CASRRSTTNEKLFF. CDR3 nucleotides: TGCGCCAGCAGGAGAAGCACAACTAATGAAAAACTGTTTTTT.

This rearrangement joins TRBV24-1 to TRBJ2-1; weak D call: TRBD2 (7 bases). The CDR3 contains 15 residues. V lost 1 base and J 8 bases, leaving 14 bases between the germline ends. The germline V gene has CDR1 KGHDR and CDR2 SFDVKD. Written as DNA, the CDR3 is TGTGCCACCAGTGATTTCCCCAGGGAGGGGGATGAGCAGTTCTTC. It encodes CATSDFPREGDEQFF.

The CDR3 sequence: CASSPQAQYYGYTF. CDR3 bases: TGTGCCAGCTCCCCTCAGGCCCAATACTATGGCTACACCTTC. The gene calls are TRBV18 and TRBJ1-2; no firm D call. The CDR3 sequence is 14 residues long. Trimming left V 6 bases short and J 3 bases short, with 14 bases between. CDR1 KGHSH and CDR2 LQKENI come from the germline V gene. The whole variable domain, remainder taken from reference TRBV18 and TRBJ1-2, is NAGVMQNPRHLVRRRGQEARLRCSPMKGHSHVYWYRQLPEEGLKFMVYLQKENIIDESGMPKERFSAEFPKEGPSILRIQQVVRGDSAAYFCASSPQAQYYGYTFGSGTRLTVV.

DNA for the CDR3: TGCGCCAGCAGCTTGTTGGGCCAAGGCACTGAAGCTTTCTTT. It specifies CASSLLGQGTEAFF. The chain has TRBV5-1 and TRBJ1-1; D is ambiguous. The germline V and J ends were trimmed by 1 base and 4 bases, with 11 bases remaining between them. The CDR3 totals 14 residues. Germline V gene sequence: CDR1 SGHRS, CDR2 YFSETQ.

V gene TRBV27 combines with J gene TRBJ1-6; 7 bases match TRBD1. This CDR3 is built from 18 residues. Unmatched junction bases numbered 14, after V lost 3 bases and J lost 6 bases. Germline V gene sequence: CDR1 MNHEY, CDR2 SMNVEV (reference sequence). The CDR3 sequence is CASSLDTTETGLNSPLHF. CDR3 nucleotides: TGTGCCAGCAGTTTGGACACCACAGAGACAGGGCTTAATTCACCCCTCCACTTT.

This clone has a single count. This chain links TRBV7-2 with TRBJ2-5; 11 bases align to TRBD2. Looked up from germline, CDR1 is SGHTA and CDR2 is FQGNSA. This CDR3 is 15 amino acids long. V dropped 4 bases and J dropped 2; count of bases not matched to a gene: 3. DNA of the CDR3: TGTGCCAGCAGCTCTCGACTAGCGGGGCAAGAGACCCAGTACTTC. Residues: CASSSRLAGQETQYF.

This chain connects TRBV9 to TRBJ2-3, with TRBD1 matching 10 bases. The CDR3 totals 16 residues. V was pared by 4 bases and J by 3 bases, with 8 bases of the junction left unmatched. Germline assignment: CDR1 SGDLS and CDR2 YYNGEE. Written as DNA, the CDR3 is TGTGCCAGCAGCATAACCGGGACAGGGGTTACAGATACGCAGTATTTT. Its protein is CASSITGTGVTDTQYF.

The chain couples TRBV29-1 to TRBJ1-2; D may be TRBD1 (5 bases). Germline V gene lookup returns CDR1 SQVTM and CDR2 ANQGSEA. This CDR3 contains 13 residues. V lost 4 bases and J 7 bases, leaving 16 bases between the germline ends. The CDR3 coding sequence is TGCAGCGTTGGTAGGGGTGGAGTAGGTGGCTACACCTTC. Translating gives CSVGRGGVGGYTF.

The chain links TRBV12-3 or TRBV12-4 to TRBJ2-3; D call uncertain. This CDR3 has 13 amino acids. Deletions cut 3 bases from V and 3 bases from J, with 7 bases between. CDR3 bases: TGTGCCAGCAGTTTGACTGGAACAGATACGCAGTATTTT. This sequence encodes CASSLTGTDTQYF.

The chain combines TRBV6-1 with TRBJ1-6, with D unclear. Germline V gene sequence: CDR1 MNHNS, CDR2 SASEGT. The length of the CDR3 is 13 residues. V lost 0 bases and J lost 17, with 14 bases in between. DNA of the CDR3: TGTGCCAGCAGTGAAGCACGTGACTCCCCATTCCACTTT. It codes for CASSEARDSPFHF.

The V gene is TRBV5-5, the J gene TRBJ1-3; D might be TRBD1 (6 bases). Germline V CDR1 and CDR2: SGHKS, YYEKEE (reference sequence). Trimming cost V 4 bases and J 4 bases, with 12 bases left between them. The CDR3 consists of 14 residues. The chain's CDR3 is CASSGGGAGNTIYF. CDR3 nucleotides: TGTGCCAGCAGCGGCGGGGGGGCCGGAAACACCATATATTTT.

V usage is TRBV7-7 and J usage is TRBJ1-6; 7 nucleotides line up with TRBD1. The CDR3 contains 15 residues. Germline V gene data show CDR1 as SSHAT and CDR2 as FNYEAQ (reference sequence). The trim removed 2 bases at V and 9 bases at J, leaving 7 bases unmatched. In nucleotides, the CDR3 is TGTGCCAGCAGCTTAAACCGACAGGGAGGTTCACCCCTCCACTTT. Its translation: CASSLNRQGGSPLHF.

The chain employs TRBV9 and TRBJ1-2; D not resolved. CDR3 length: 13 amino acids. Germline lookup yields CDR1 SGDLS and CDR2 YYNGEE. V dropped 1 base and J dropped 4 bases, with 8 bases sitting between them. The CDR3 DNA reads TGTGCCAGCAGCGTATACGGTTCCTATGGCTACACCTTC. As protein: CASSVYGSYGYTF. The full variable domain, its missing parts supplied by reference TRBV9 and TRBJ1-2, is DSGVTQTPKHLITATGQRVTLRCSPRSGDLSVYWYQQSLDQGLQFLIQYYNGEERAKGNILERFSAQQFPDLHSELNLSSLELGDSALYFCASSVYGSYGYTFGSGTRLTVV.

The V call is TRBV14, the J call TRBJ2-7; D gene ambiguous. The CDR3 sequence is 13 residues long. Deletions cut 5 bases from V and 3 bases from J, with 11 bases between. Germline V gene sequence: CDR1 SGHDN, CDR2 FVKESK. In DNA, the CDR3 is TGTGCCAGCAGCTTAGGAGCCAGCTACGAGCAGTACTTC. Protein: CASSLGASYEQYF.

The rearrangement uses TRBV4-3 and TRBJ1-2; 8 bases are a match to TRBD1. Germline loops: CDR1 LGHNA, CDR2 YSLEER. The CDR3 has 16 amino acids. J gave up 5 bases and V 0 bases, and 8 bases lay outside the gene matches. CDR3: CASSQDLGDRIYGYTF. DNA of the CDR3: TGCGCCAGCAGCCAAGATCTCGGGGACAGGATTTATGGCTACACCTTC.

A single count supports this clone. The J gene is TRBJ1-5, the V gene TRBV3-1 (or the pseudogene TRBV3-2); 7 bases line up with TRBD1. Germline loops: CDR1 LGHDT, CDR2 YNNKEL (reference sequence). V gave up 4 bases and J gave up 5 bases; unmatched junction bases: 5. The CDR3 consists of 14 residues. DNA for the CDR3: TGTGCCAGCAGCCGGACAGGTCGGGATCAGCCCCAGCATTTT. It codes for CASSRTGRDQPQHF.

Here the CDR3 DNA reads TGTGCCAGCAGTAACATCCTAGGAAGGAACACTGAAGCTTTCTTT. Amino acid sequence: CASSNILGRNTEAFF. The V call is TRBV6-2 or TRBV6-3, the J call TRBJ1-1; D remains ambiguous. CDR1 and CDR2 (germline): MNHEY, SVGEGT. This CDR3 has 15 amino acids. V shed 5 bases and J shed 1 base, with 14 bases lying between them.

The rearrangement links TRBV2 to TRBJ2-7; the D gene is possibly TRBD2 (6 bases). Looked up from germline, CDR1 is SNHLY and CDR2 is FYNNEI. The V end lost 6 bases, the J end lost 6 bases, and 9 bases lay between the germline ends. CDR3 length: 11 residues. The CDR3 here is CASRGGTEQYF. The DNA of the CDR3 is TGTGCCAGCAGGGGAGGTACCGAGCAGTACTTC. Based on the CDR3 plus reference TRBV2 and TRBJ2-7, the full variable domain is EPEVTQTPSHQVTQMGQEVILRCVPISNHLYFYWYRQILGQKVEFLVSFYNNEISEKSEIFDDQFSVERPDGSNFTLKIRSTKLEDSAMYFCASRGGTEQYFGPGTRLTVT.

In this sample, this clone turned up a few times. V is TRBV6-2 or TRBV6-3 and J is TRBJ1-2, with D perhaps TRBD1 (5 bases). CDR3 length: 13 amino acids. Deletions cut 5 bases from V and 0 bases from J, with 7 bases between. CDR1 MNHEY and CDR2 SVGEGT come from the germline V gene. CDR3 sequence reads: CASSGQPNYGYTF. CDR3 nucleotides: TGTGCCAGCAGTGGACAACCTAACTATGGCTACACCTTC.

The chain has TRBV11-1 and TRBJ2-7, with TRBD1 matching 8 bases. The V and J ends lost 3 bases and 7 bases, in that order; junction bases with no gene match: 5. CDR3 length: 13 residues. Germline lookup yields CDR1 SGHAT and CDR2 FQDESV (reference sequence). CDR3 DNA sequence: TGTGCCAGCAGCTTGGGACAGGTGGAAGAGCAGTACTTC. Encoded protein: CASSLGQVEEQYF.

The V gene is TRBV5-1, the J gene TRBJ2-5; 7 bases fit TRBD1. The CDR3 length is 16 residues. CDR1 is SGHRS, CDR2 YFSETQ, per germline. Trimming removed 0 bases from V and 1 base from J; junction bases left unmatched: 6. This chain's CDR3 is CASSLDYRGIQETQYF. Here the CDR3 DNA reads TGCGCCAGCAGCTTGGATTACAGGGGTATCCAAGAGACCCAGTACTTC.

The chain has TRBV19 and TRBJ2-2; TRBD1 aligns across 10 bases. Trimming took 4 bases from V and 3 from J; bases not matched to a gene: 8. The CDR3 length is 17 residues. CDR1 and CDR2 from the germline V gene are LNHDA and SQIVND (reference sequence). The CDR3 DNA reads TGTGCCAGTAGTACTGCACCCGGGACAGGGGACACCGGGGAGCTGTTTTTT. It encodes CASSTAPGTGDTGELFF. The variable domain in full, with the rest retrieved from reference TRBV19 and TRBJ2-2, is DGGITQSPKYLFRKEGQNVTLSCEQNLNHDAMYWYRQDPGQGLRLIYYSQIVNDFQKGDIAEGYSVSREKKESFPLTVTSAQKNPTAFYLCASSTAPGTGDTGELFFGEGSRLTVL.

The V call is TRBV9, the J call TRBJ1-2; D is unclear. The CDR3 has 15 amino acids. Germline CDR1 reads SGDLS; CDR2 reads YYNGEE. Trimming cost V 4 bases and J 5 bases, with 18 bases left between them. The CDR3 loop reads CASSPSPRATYGYTF. In DNA, the CDR3 is TGTGCCAGCAGCCCTTCCCCCCGTGCCACTTATGGCTACACCTTC.

V gene TRBV5-4 combines with J gene TRBJ2-1, with TRBD2 matching over 8 bases. This CDR3 has 17 residues. V lost 0 bases and J lost 5; bases outside the gene matches: 10. Germline V CDR1 and CDR2: SGHNT, YYREEE (reference sequence). Written as DNA, the CDR3 is TGTGCCAGCAGCTTGGCAGCGGGGGCCATACTCCACAATGAGCAGTTCTTC. Amino acids: CASSLAAGAILHNEQFF.

This rearrangement joins TRBV20-1 to TRBJ2-7; no clear D. Germline CDR1 is DFQATT and CDR2 is SNEGSKA (reference sequence). There are 11 residues in the CDR3. Trimming pared 3 bases from V and 7 bases from J, leaving 10 bases between. The CDR3 is CSARLPREQYF. The CDR3 DNA sequence: TGCAGTGCTAGGCTCCCCAGAGAGCAGTACTTC.

The CDR3 here is CASSLVSGDSRFNQPQHF. The CDR3 nucleotides read TGTGCCAGCAGCTTAGTTTCGGGGGATAGTCGTTTCAATCAGCCCCAGCATTTT. This chain links TRBV7-8 with TRBJ1-5; D may be TRBD1 (5 bases). The CDR3 is made up of 18 amino acids. The germline V and J ends were trimmed by 1 base and 3 bases, with 19 bases remaining between them. Per germline, CDR1 SGHVS and CDR2 FQNEAQ.

This chain connects TRBV5-1 to TRBJ2-7; unclear D gene. With 4 bases removed from V and 5 bases from J, the gap between germline ends came to 19 bases. There are 15 residues in the CDR3. Germline CDR1 is SGHRS and CDR2 is YFSETQ. The CDR3 DNA is TGCGCCAGCAGCCCTATAGGTTCAGCAGGTAACGAGCAGTACTTC. Translation gives CASSPIGSAGNEQYF.